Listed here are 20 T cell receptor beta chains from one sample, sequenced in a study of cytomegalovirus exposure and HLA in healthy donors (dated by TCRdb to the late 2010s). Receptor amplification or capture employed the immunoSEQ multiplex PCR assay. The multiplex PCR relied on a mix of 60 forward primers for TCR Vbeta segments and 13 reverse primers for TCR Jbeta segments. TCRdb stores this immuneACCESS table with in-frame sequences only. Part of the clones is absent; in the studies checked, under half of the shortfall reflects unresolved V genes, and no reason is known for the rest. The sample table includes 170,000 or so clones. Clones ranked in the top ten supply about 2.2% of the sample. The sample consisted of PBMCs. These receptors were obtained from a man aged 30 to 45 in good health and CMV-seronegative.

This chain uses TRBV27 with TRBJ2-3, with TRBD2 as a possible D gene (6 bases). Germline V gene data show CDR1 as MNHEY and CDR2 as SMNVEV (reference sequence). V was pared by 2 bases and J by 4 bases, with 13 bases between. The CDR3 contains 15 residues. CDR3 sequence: CASSLQAGRPDTQYF. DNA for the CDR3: TGTGCCAGCAGTTTACAGGCAGGGAGGCCAGATACGCAGTATTTT.

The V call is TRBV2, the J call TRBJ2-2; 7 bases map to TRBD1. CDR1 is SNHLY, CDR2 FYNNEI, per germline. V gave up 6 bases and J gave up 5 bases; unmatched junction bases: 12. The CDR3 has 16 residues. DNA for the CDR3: TGTGCCAGCAGCGGAGATCCCACAGGGGTAACCGGGGAGCTGTTTTTT. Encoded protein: CASSGDPTGVTGELFF.

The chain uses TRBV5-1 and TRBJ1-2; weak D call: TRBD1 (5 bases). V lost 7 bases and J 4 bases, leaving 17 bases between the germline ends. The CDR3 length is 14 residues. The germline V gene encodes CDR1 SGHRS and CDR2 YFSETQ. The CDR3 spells CASGDDTGAYGYTF. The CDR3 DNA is TGCGCCAGCGGCGATGATACAGGCGCCTATGGCTACACCTTC. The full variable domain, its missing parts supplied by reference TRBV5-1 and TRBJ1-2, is KAGVTQTPRYLIKTRGQQVTLSCSPISGHRSVSWYQQTPGQGLQFLFEYFSETQRNKGNFPGRFSGRQFSNSRSEMNVSTLELGDSALYLCASGDDTGAYGYTFGSGTRLTVV.

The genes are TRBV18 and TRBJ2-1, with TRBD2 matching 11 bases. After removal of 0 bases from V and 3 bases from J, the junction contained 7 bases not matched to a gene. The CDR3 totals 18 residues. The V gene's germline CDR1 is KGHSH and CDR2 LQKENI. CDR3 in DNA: TGTGCCAGCTCACCACCAAATAAAGGGACTAGCGGCTACAATGAGCAGTTCTTC. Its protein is CASSPPNKGTSGYNEQFF.

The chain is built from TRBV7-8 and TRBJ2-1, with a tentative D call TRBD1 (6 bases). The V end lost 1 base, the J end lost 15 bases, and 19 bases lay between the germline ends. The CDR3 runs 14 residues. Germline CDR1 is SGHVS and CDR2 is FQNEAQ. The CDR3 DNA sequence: TGTGCCAGCAGCTTAGTGGTAGGGGACATCACCTCGTTCTTC. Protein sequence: CASSLVVGDITSFF.

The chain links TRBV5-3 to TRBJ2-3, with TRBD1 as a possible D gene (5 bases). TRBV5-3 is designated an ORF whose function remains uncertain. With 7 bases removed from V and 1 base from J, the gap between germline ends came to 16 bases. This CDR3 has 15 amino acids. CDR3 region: CARHQGTLRTDTQYF. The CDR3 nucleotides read TGTGCCAGACATCAGGGCACCCTTCGCACAGATACGCAGTATTTT.

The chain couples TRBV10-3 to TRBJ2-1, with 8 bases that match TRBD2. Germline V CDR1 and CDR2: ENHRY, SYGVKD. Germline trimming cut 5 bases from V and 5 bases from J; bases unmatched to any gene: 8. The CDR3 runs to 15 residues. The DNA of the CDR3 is TGTGCCATCAGTTGGGCGACTAGCGTGAACAATGAGCAGTTCTTC. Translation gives CAISWATSVNNEQFF.

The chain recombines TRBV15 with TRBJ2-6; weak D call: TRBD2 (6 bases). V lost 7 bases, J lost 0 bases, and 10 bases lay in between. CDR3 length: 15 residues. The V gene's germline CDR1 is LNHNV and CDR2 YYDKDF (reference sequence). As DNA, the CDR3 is TGTGCCACCAAGATGGGGGGCTCTGGGGCCAACGTCCTGACTTTC. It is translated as CATKMGGSGANVLTF.

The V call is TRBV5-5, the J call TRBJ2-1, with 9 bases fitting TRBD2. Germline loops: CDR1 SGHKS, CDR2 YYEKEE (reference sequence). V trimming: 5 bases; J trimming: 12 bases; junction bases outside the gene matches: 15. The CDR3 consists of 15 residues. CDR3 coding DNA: TGTGCCAGCAGGCACCCGGGACTAGCCCTTCTGAGGCAGTTCTTC. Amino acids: CASRHPGLALLRQFF.

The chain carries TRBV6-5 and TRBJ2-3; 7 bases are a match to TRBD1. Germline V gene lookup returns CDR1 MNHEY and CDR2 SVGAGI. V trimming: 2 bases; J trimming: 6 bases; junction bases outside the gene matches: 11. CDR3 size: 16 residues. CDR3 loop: CASSYQPGQIADTQYF. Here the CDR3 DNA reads TGTGCCAGCAGTTACCAGCCGGGACAGATAGCGGATACGCAGTATTTT.

The CDR3 coding sequence is TGTGCCAGCAGTCCTGTGACTGGCGAGGAGCAGTACTTC. The encoded protein is CASSPVTGEEQYF. This chain connects TRBV27 to TRBJ2-7; D is unclear. Germline-derived CDR1 and CDR2 are MNHEY and SMNVEV (reference sequence). The CDR3 loop spans 13 amino acids. V shed 5 bases and J shed 7 bases, with 15 bases lying between them.

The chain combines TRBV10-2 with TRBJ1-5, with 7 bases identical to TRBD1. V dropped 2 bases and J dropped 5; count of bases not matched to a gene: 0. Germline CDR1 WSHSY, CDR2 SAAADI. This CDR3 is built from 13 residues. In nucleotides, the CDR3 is TGCGCCAGCAGTGAGCAGGGGGATCAGCCCCAGCATTTT. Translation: CASSEQGDQPQHF.

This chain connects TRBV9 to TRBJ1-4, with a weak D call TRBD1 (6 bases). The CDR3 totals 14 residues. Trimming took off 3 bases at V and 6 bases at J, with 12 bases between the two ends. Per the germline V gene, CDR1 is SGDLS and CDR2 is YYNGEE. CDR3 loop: CASSADRWDEKLFF. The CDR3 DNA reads TGTGCCAGCAGCGCGGACAGATGGGATGAAAAACTGTTTTTT.

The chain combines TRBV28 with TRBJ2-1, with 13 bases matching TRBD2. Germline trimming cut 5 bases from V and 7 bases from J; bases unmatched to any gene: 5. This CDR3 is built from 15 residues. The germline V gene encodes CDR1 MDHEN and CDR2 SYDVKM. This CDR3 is CASSGLAGVGNEQFF. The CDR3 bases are TGTGCCAGCAGTGGACTAGCGGGAGTGGGTAATGAGCAGTTCTTC.

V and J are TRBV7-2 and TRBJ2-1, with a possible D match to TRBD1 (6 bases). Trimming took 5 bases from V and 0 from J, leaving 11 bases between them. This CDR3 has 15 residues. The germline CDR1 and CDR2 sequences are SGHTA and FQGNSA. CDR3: CASSLDRPSYNEQFF. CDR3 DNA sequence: TGTGCCAGCAGCCTAGACAGGCCCTCCTACAATGAGCAGTTCTTC. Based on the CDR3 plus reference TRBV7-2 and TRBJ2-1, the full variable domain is GAGVSQSPSNKVTEKGKDVELRCDPISGHTALYWYRQSLGQGLEFLIYFQGNSAPDKSGLPSDRFSAERTGGSVSTLTIQRTQQEDSAVYLCASSLDRPSYNEQFFGPGTRLTVL.

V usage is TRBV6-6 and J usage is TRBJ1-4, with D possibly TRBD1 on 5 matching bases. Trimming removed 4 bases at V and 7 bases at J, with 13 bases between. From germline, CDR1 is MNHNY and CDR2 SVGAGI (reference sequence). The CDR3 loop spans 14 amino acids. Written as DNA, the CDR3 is TGTGCCAGCAGTTCCCTAAGGGGCGGTGAAAAACTGTTTTTT. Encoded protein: CASSSLRGGEKLFF.

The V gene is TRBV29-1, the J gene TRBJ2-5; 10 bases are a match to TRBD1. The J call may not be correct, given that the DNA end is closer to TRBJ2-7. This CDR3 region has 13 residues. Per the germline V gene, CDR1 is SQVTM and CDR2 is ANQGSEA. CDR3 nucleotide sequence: TGCAGCTGTGGCGGACAGGGGGTCTACGAGCAGTACTTC. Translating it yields CSCGGQGVYEQYF.

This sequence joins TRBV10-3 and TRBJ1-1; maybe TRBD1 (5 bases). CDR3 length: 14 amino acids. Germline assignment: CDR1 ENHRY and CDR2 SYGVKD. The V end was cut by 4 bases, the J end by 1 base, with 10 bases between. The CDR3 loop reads CAISAAGGNTEAFF. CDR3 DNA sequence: TGTGCCATCAGTGCGGCGGGGGGGAACACTGAAGCTTTCTTT.

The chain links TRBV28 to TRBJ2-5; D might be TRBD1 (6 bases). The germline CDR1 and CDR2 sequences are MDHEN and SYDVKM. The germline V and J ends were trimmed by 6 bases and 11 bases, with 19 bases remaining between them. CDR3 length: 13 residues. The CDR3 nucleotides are TGTGCCAGCAGCCCACTCGCTCGGACAGAGCAGTACTTC. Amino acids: CASSPLARTEQYF.

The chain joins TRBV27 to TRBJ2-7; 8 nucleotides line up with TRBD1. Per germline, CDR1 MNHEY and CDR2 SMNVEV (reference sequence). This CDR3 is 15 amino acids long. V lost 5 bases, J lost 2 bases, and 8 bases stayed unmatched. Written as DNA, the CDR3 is TGTGCCAGCAGTAAGTCGCACAGGGGGGCCTACGAGCAGTACTTC. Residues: CASSKSHRGAYEQYF.